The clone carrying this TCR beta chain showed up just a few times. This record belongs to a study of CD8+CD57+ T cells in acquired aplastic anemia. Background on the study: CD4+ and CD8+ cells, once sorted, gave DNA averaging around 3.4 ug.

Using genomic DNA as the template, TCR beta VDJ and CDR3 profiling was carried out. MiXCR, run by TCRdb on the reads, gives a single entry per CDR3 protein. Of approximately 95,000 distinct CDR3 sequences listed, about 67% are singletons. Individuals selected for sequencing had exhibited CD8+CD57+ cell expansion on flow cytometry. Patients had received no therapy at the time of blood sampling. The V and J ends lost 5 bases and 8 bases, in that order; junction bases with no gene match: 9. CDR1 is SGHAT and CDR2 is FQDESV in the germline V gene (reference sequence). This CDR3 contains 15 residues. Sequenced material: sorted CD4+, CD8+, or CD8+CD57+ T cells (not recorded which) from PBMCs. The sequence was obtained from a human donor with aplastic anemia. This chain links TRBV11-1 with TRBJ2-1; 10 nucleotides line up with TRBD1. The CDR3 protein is CASSMPGQGRHEQFF. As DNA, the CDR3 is TGTGCCAGCAGCATGCCGGGACAGGGGCGACATGAGCAGTTCTTC.